The 22 T cell receptor beta chains listed next were all sequenced from one sample in a study of T cells after yellow fever vaccination. Each CDR3 protein is one row after TCRdb ran MiXCR on the 5' RACE reads. The table lists approximately 550,000 distinct CDR3 sequences, 15% to 20% of them singletons. This sample comprised PBMCs, obtained 15 days after the yellow fever booster vaccination. These receptors were obtained from a man aged 30 to 45 who received the YFV17D yellow fever vaccine.

This chain links TRBV6-1 with TRBJ2-7; D is possibly TRBD2 (6 bases). The CDR3 length is 14 residues. Germline V gives CDR1 MNHNS, CDR2 SASEGT. Trimming removed 5 bases at V and 4 bases at J, with 15 bases between. The CDR3 bases are TGTGCCAGCAGTCTCGGGAGAAACGGGTACGAGCAGTACTTC. Protein product: CASSLGRNGYEQYF.

This clonotype was detected only once. This chain uses TRBV5-1 with TRBJ2-5; D unresolved. CDR3 length equals 13 residues. V was shortened by 0 bases and J by 3 bases, with 6 bases between the two germline ends. Germline V gene data show CDR1 as SGHRS and CDR2 as YFSETQ. This chain's CDR3 is CASSLVLKETQYF. The CDR3 DNA follows: TGCGCCAGCAGCTTGGTTCTTAAAGAGACCCAGTACTTC.

The V and J genes are TRBV6-5 and TRBJ1-1; no firm D call. Trimming cost V 2 bases and J 3 bases, with 16 bases left between them. The CDR3 is made up of 16 amino acids. In germline, CDR1 is MNHEY, CDR2 SVGAGI. The CDR3 spells CASSYLQFPGDTEAFF. The CDR3 DNA sequence: TGTGCCAGCAGTTACCTACAGTTCCCCGGGGACACTGAAGCTTTCTTT.

V gene TRBV20-1 combines with J gene TRBJ2-7; 9 bases line up with TRBD1. CDR3 size: 16 residues. Germline CDR1 reads DFQATT; CDR2 reads SNEGSKA (reference sequence). V lost 1 base to trimming and J lost 2 bases; unmatched junction nucleotides: 9. CDR3 loop: CSARGPYRGRPYEQYF. The CDR3 DNA follows: TGCAGTGCTAGAGGACCTTACAGGGGGCGCCCCTACGAGCAGTACTTC.

This clonotype was picked up many times. V is TRBV20-1 and J is TRBJ2-3; 9 nucleotides line up with TRBD2. The germline V gene encodes CDR1 DFQATT and CDR2 SNEGSKA (reference sequence). CDR3 size: 14 residues. Unmatched junction bases numbered 6, after V lost 1 base and J lost 7 bases. For the CDR3, the DNA is TGCAGTGCTAGAGTTTCTAGCGGGATGTATACGCAGTATTTT. The encoded protein is CSARVSSGMYTQYF.

Details on this clonotype: A read error may account for a junction end that differs from germline. The chain links TRBV6-5 to TRBJ2-5; TRBD1 aligns across 7 bases. There are 14 residues in the CDR3. Germline V gene sequence: CDR1 MNHEY, CDR2 SVGAGI. The CDR3 sequence: CASSYSTGKETQYF. CDR3 bases: TGTGCCAGCAGCTACTCGACAGGGAAGGAGACCCAGTACTTC.

This clonotype came up a few times. The chain joins TRBV7-8 to TRBJ2-7; 8 nucleotides agree with TRBD2. The germline V gene encodes CDR1 SGHVS and CDR2 FQNEAQ. The trim removed 5 bases at V and 0 bases at J, leaving 9 bases unmatched. The CDR3 is 16 amino acids. The CDR3, as DNA: TGTGCCAGCAGCCCAAGACTAGCGACCAGCTCCTACGAGCAGTACTTC. It yields the protein CASSPRLATSSYEQYF.

J is TRBJ2-3 and V is TRBV11-2, with a possible D match to TRBD2 (5 bases). In germline, CDR1 is SGHAT, CDR2 FQNNGV. V was pared by 5 bases and J by 10 bases, with 16 bases between. The CDR3 length is 13 residues. This chain's CDR3 is CASSPSRLRAQYF. The CDR3 coding sequence is TGTGCCAGCAGCCCCTCAAGATTGCGGGCGCAGTATTTT.

Ten or more counts support this clonotype. The chain combines TRBV6-6 with TRBJ1-2; the D gene is possibly TRBD1 (5 bases). This CDR3 contains 12 residues. Germline values: CDR1 MNHNY, CDR2 SVGAGI (reference sequence). Trimming stripped 5 bases from V and 4 bases from J, with 8 bases between. CDR3 DNA: TGTGCCAGCAGTAACAGGCCCTATGGCTACACCTTC. This encodes CASSNRPYGYTF.

The genes are TRBV7-6 and TRBJ2-1; 13 nucleotides match TRBD2. The CDR3 is 17 residues long. With V trimmed by 3 bases and J by 6 bases, 8 bases remained unmatched. Germline V gene sequence: CDR1 SGHVS, CDR2 FNYEAQ. The CDR3 nucleotides read TGTGCCAGCAGCTTTCACCCGGGACTAGCGGGACCCAATGAGCAGTTCTTC. Amino acids: CASSFHPGLAGPNEQFF.

CDR3 protein: CASSPTRQGYTGELFF. As DNA, the CDR3 is TGTGCCAGCAGTCCCACGAGGCAGGGTTACACCGGGGAGCTGTTTTTT. This chain links TRBV6-2 or TRBV6-3 with TRBJ2-2, with D tentatively TRBD1 (5 bases). V lost 5 bases and J 3 bases, leaving 16 bases between the germline ends. CDR3 size: 16 residues. Per germline, CDR1 MNHEY and CDR2 SVGEGT.

This clonotype was seen more than once but under ten times. The chain carries TRBV27 and TRBJ2-7, with 10 bases aligning to TRBD2. This CDR3 comprises 14 residues. Germline V gene data show CDR1 as MNHEY and CDR2 as SMNVEV (reference sequence). Trimming at V came to 5 bases and at J to 4 bases, leaving 5 bases not matched to a gene. CDR3 in amino acids: CASSPLAGVYEQYF. Here the CDR3 DNA reads TGTGCCAGCAGTCCCCTAGCGGGAGTTTACGAGCAGTACTTC.

This clonotype was observed a handful of times. This rearrangement joins TRBV9 to TRBJ2-1; TRBD2 might be the D (6 bases). Germline lookup yields CDR1 SGDLS and CDR2 YYNGEE. Trimming cost V 5 bases and J 10 bases, with 13 bases left between them. The CDR3 covers 12 residues. CDR3 loop: CASRSDYGEQFF. The DNA for the CDR3 is TGTGCCAGCAGGTCGGACTATGGCGAGCAGTTCTTC.

This clonotype was seen only a few times. The chain recombines TRBV2 with TRBJ2-3; 7 nucleotides line up with TRBD1. The CDR3 runs to 14 residues. The V gene end was trimmed by 8 bases and the J gene end by 2 bases; junction bases not matched to a gene: 7. Germline values: CDR1 SNHLY, CDR2 FYNNEI. The CDR3 is CASQEGQLTDTQYF. CDR3 coding DNA: TGTGCCAGCCAAGAGGGACAGCTCACAGATACGCAGTATTTT.

This clonotype was seen a few times. This chain joins TRBV20-1 and TRBJ2-7; D is possibly TRBD2 (6 bases). Trimming took off 2 bases at V and 2 bases at J, with 13 bases between the two ends. This CDR3 spans 14 amino acids. Germline V gives CDR1 DFQATT, CDR2 SNEGSKA (reference sequence). In nucleotides, the CDR3 is TGCAGTGCTAGATGGGACGGACTACCCTACGAGCAGTACTTC. Translated: CSARWDGLPYEQYF.

The chain uses TRBV4-3 and TRBJ2-7; D possibly corresponds to TRBD2 (6 bases). With 0 bases removed from V and 2 bases from J, the gap between germline ends came to 17 bases. The germline V gene encodes CDR1 LGHNA and CDR2 YSLEER. The CDR3 is made up of 17 amino acids. CDR3 in DNA: TGCGCCAGCAGCCAAGACTCTTGGGGCGGGGAGACCTACGAGCAGTACTTC. Its translation is CASSQDSWGGETYEQYF.

Only a few counts were recorded for this clonotype. The J gene is TRBJ2-1, the V gene TRBV7-6; D unclear. Between the trimmed V and J ends, which lost 0 bases and 4 bases, there was a span of 10 bases. Germline assignment: CDR1 SGHVS and CDR2 FNYEAQ. The CDR3 contains 15 residues. DNA of the CDR3: TGTGCCAGCAGCTTAGCCTTAGACGCGTACAATGAGCAGTTCTTC. Encoded protein: CASSLALDAYNEQFF.

This clonotype was seen a few times. The rearrangement links TRBV20-1 to TRBJ2-7, with 9 bases lining up with TRBD2. Germline values: CDR1 DFQATT, CDR2 SNEGSKA (reference sequence). This CDR3 is built from 15 residues. V was pared by 0 bases and J by 1 base, with 4 bases of the junction left unmatched. The CDR3 DNA reads TGCAGTGCTAGAGACGCAGCGGGAGGATCCTACGAGCAGTACTTC. It codes for CSARDAAGGSYEQYF.

This clonotype was seen more than once but under ten times. This rearrangement joins TRBV24-1 to TRBJ2-3; 8 bases are shared with TRBD2. The CDR3 consists of 15 residues. V gave up 4 bases and J gave up 7 bases; unmatched junction bases: 9. Germline assignment: CDR1 KGHDR and CDR2 SFDVKD. CDR3 loop: CATSDLGLAGYTQYF. In DNA, the CDR3 is TGTGCCACCAGTGACCTGGGGCTAGCGGGCTATACGCAGTATTTT.

In this sample, this clonotype turned up a few times. The V and J genes are TRBV7-2 and TRBJ2-1, with TRBD2 matching over 9 bases. Per germline, CDR1 SGHTA and CDR2 FQGNSA. CDR3 length equals 16 residues. V lost 2 bases, J lost 9 bases, and 11 bases stayed unmatched. CDR3 DNA: TGTGCCAGCAGCTTAAACGCGGGAGGGATATTGGGTGAGCAGTTCTTC. It translates to CASSLNAGGILGEQFF.

This clonotype was observed a handful of times. CDR3: CSVGPLRTEAFF. CDR3 DNA: TGCAGCGTTGGGCCCCTGAGGACTGAAGCTTTCTTT. The genes are TRBV29-1 and TRBJ1-1; D is unresolved. This CDR3 spans 12 amino acids. The germline V gene encodes CDR1 SQVTM and CDR2 ANQGSEA. V was shortened by 4 bases and J by 5 bases, with 11 bases between the two germline ends. Variable domain in full (rest from reference TRBV29-1 and TRBJ1-1): SAVISQKPSRDICQRGTSLTIQCQVDSQVTMMFWYRQQPGQSLTLIATANQGSEATYESGFVIDKFPISRPNLTFSTLTVSNMSPEDSSIYLCSVGPLRTEAFFGQGTRLTVV.

This clonotype was seen repeatedly, ten times or more. The chain recombines TRBV29-1 with TRBJ2-1, with 7 bases identical to TRBD1. Trimming removed 4 bases from V and 3 bases from J; junction bases left unmatched: 9. The CDR3 covers 15 residues. From germline, CDR1 is SQVTM and CDR2 ANQGSEA. The CDR3: CSVAPGQTIYNEQFF. The CDR3, as DNA: TGCAGCGTTGCCCCGGGACAGACTATCTACAATGAGCAGTTCTTC.